This TCR beta chain was captured in a study of T-cell reconstitution after alpha-beta-depleted transplantation in children. Using unique molecular identifiers, the investigators prepared the TCRbeta library. MiXCR, run by TCRdb on the PCR reads, gives a single entry per CDR3 protein. The table includes about 690,000 distinct CDR3 sequences, approximately 16% detected once. CDR3 length: 14 amino acids. Germline V gives CDR1 SGHRS, CDR2 YFSETQ. V was cut by 0 bases and J by 4 bases, with 8 bases left in between. The source is a human donor who donated a stem cell graft to a child with acute myeloid leukemia. This chain joins TRBV5-1 and TRBJ1-3; tentatively, D is TRBD1 (5 bases). Specimen: PBMCs from the stem cell graft donor, collected from the stem cell graft. The CDR3: CASSLGDQGNTIYF. Written as DNA, the CDR3 is TGCGCCAGCAGCTTGGGGGACCAGGGAAACACCATATATTTT.